Shown below are 19 T cell receptor beta chains from a single sample sequenced in a study of blood T cell repertoires in COVID-19. Some clones are missing from TCRdb's copy, which holds only in-frame ones; the method was immunoSEQ multiplex PCR. This sample yields about 280,000 clones, of which 85% to 90% are seen a single time; roughly 11% belongs to the top ten. Sample: peripheral blood. These receptors were obtained from a woman aged 25-40 years with COVID-19, enrolled during active disease.

The gene calls are TRBV5-3 and TRBJ1-2; a possible D gene is TRBD1 (6 bases). TRBV5-3 is placed among ORFs of uncertain function. The V gene lost 6 bases and the J gene lost 3 bases, with 15 bases spanning the gap. This CDR3 has 14 amino acids. The CDR3 DNA reads as TGTGCCAGAAACCCCAGGGGTTTGTACTATGGCTACACCTTC. This codes for CARNPRGLYYGYTF.

This clone has just one count. The chain has TRBV19 and TRBJ1-1, with D perhaps matching TRBD1 (5 bases). CDR1 LNHDA and CDR2 SQIVND come from the germline V gene (reference sequence). The CDR3 is made up of 13 amino acids. Trimming cost V 8 bases and J 1 base, with 11 bases left between them. CDR3 nucleotides: TGTGCCAGTGGATGGGGGGGGAACACTGAAGCTTTCTTT. Translating it yields CASGWGGNTEAFF.

The chain has TRBV30 and TRBJ2-1, with D possibly being TRBD2 (6 bases). This CDR3 region has 15 residues. V shed 5 bases and J shed 0 bases, with 14 bases lying between them. Germline values: CDR1 GTSNPN, CDR2 SVGIG (reference sequence). CDR3 residues: CAWGTGVSSYNEQFF. CDR3 sequence (DNA): TGTGCCTGGGGGACGGGGGTAAGCTCCTACAATGAGCAGTTCTTC.

The count of this clone is one. The chain carries TRBV3-1 (or the pseudogene TRBV3-2) and TRBJ2-5; D is ambiguous. Per germline, CDR1 LGHDT and CDR2 YNNKEL (reference sequence). V lost 2 bases and J 5 bases, leaving 6 bases between the germline ends. CDR3 length: 12 amino acids. The CDR3 region has the DNA TGTGCCAGCAGCCAATTAGTTGAGACCCAGTACTTC. This codes for CASSQLVETQYF.

The chain joins TRBV13 to TRBJ2-1; D is undetermined. This CDR3 is 14 amino acids long. Per germline, CDR1 PRHDT and CDR2 FYEKMQ (reference sequence). V was pared by 0 bases and J by 5 bases, with 8 bases between. The CDR3 bases are TGTGCCAGCAGCTTAGGACTGGAGAACAATGAGCAGTTCTTC. This encodes CASSLGLENNEQFF.

This chain links TRBV25-1 with TRBJ1-2, with D hard to call. This CDR3 comprises 16 residues. The germline V gene encodes CDR1 MGHDK and CDR2 SYGVNS. The germline V and J ends were trimmed by 1 base and 4 bases, with 16 bases remaining between them. In DNA form, the CDR3 reads TGTGCCAGCAGTGAATCCTCTAGGAGCGTAAGCTATGGCTACACCTTC. This sequence encodes CASSESSRSVSYGYTF.

This clone was observed a few times. V gene TRBV2 combines with J gene TRBJ2-7; 7 nucleotides line up with TRBD1. Germline CDR1 reads SNHLY; CDR2 reads FYNNEI. CDR3 size: 13 residues. Unmatched junction bases numbered 3, after V lost 4 bases and J lost 3 bases. The CDR3 loop is CASSGDRYYEQYF. The CDR3, as DNA: TGTGCCAGCAGTGGGGACAGATACTACGAGCAGTACTTC.

The chain recombines TRBV4-2 with TRBJ1-3; weak D call: TRBD1 (5 bases). With 4 bases removed from V and 7 bases from J, the gap between germline ends came to 20 bases. CDR1 is LGHNA, CDR2 YNFKEQ, per germline. The CDR3 contains 16 residues. Here the CDR3 reads CASSPGRQGMGNTIYF. The CDR3 DNA sequence: TGTGCCAGCAGCCCCGGGAGGCAGGGCATGGGGAACACCATATATTTT.

This chain connects TRBV29-1 to TRBJ1-4; 9 nucleotides agree with TRBD1. V lost 7 bases to trimming and J lost 8 bases; unmatched junction nucleotides: 8. From germline, CDR1 is SQVTM and CDR2 ANQGSEA. The CDR3 consists of 13 residues. The CDR3 DNA reads as TGCAGCGGGAGGACAGGGGTGAGCGAAAAACTGTTTTTT. Its protein product is CSGRTGVSEKLFF.

The J gene is TRBJ2-3, the V gene TRBV7-2; TRBD2 agrees at 7 bases. Germline V lookup: CDR1 SGHTA, CDR2 FQGNSA. The V and J ends lost 5 bases and 9 bases, in that order; junction bases with no gene match: 8. The length of the CDR3 is 13 residues. CDR3 nucleotides: TGTGCCAGCAGCCCCCGACTAGCATCCACGCAGTATTTT. Its protein product is CASSPRLASTQYF. Looking up the rest from reference TRBV7-2 and TRBJ2-3 gives the full variable domain: GAGVSQSPSNKVTEKGKDVELRCDPISGHTALYWYRQSLGQGLEFLIYFQGNSAPDKSGLPSDRFSAERTGGSVSTLTIQRTQQEDSAVYLCASSPRLASTQYFGPGTRLTVL.

CDR3 nucleotide sequence: TGTGCCAGCAGCCAAGCTAGTGTTCCTGAACTTTTTTCCTACGAGCAGTACTTC. This translates into CASSQASVPELFSYEQYF. The rearrangement uses TRBV3-1 (or the pseudogene TRBV3-2) and TRBJ2-7; no clear D gene. The CDR3 spans 18 residues. Trimming took off 1 base at V and 1 base at J, with 20 bases between the two ends. CDR1 is LGHDT, CDR2 YNNKEL, per germline (reference sequence).

The V gene is TRBV18, the J gene TRBJ2-7; TRBD1 aligns across 7 bases. Germline V gives CDR1 KGHSH, CDR2 LQKENI. The CDR3 runs 14 residues. The V segment lost 0 bases and the J segment 3 bases; nucleotides outside the gene matches: 2. CDR3 residues: CASSPPAGGYEQYF. The DNA for the CDR3 is TGTGCCAGCTCACCACCTGCAGGGGGCTACGAGCAGTACTTC.

The chain recombines TRBV30 with TRBJ2-7; D perhaps matches TRBD2 (6 bases). The CDR3 contains 14 residues. Trimming removed 3 bases from V and 2 bases from J, with 14 bases in between. The germline V gene has CDR1 GTSNPN and CDR2 SVGIG (reference sequence). CDR3 nucleotides: TGTGCCTGGAGGTACCCCGGGGGACCCTACGAGCAGTACTTC. Translating gives CAWRYPGGPYEQYF.

The V gene is TRBV28, the J gene TRBJ1-5; D is unresolved. The CDR3 consists of 12 residues. Germline V lookup: CDR1 MDHEN, CDR2 SYDVKM. V lost 6 bases and J 11 bases, leaving 14 bases between the germline ends. CDR3 sequence (DNA): TGTGCCAGCAGCAAATATTCCGGGGCCCAGCATTTT. Translated: CASSKYSGAQHF.

This clone appeared a single time. The chain recombines TRBV5-1 with TRBJ2-5; TRBD2 is a possible D gene (6 bases). Germline V CDR1 and CDR2: SGHRS, YFSETQ. The V end lost 0 bases, the J end lost 4 bases, and 10 bases lay between the germline ends. CDR3 length equals 14 residues. The CDR3 is CASSLVVGGETQYF. Written as DNA, the CDR3 is TGCGCCAGCAGCTTGGTCGTCGGGGGAGAGACCCAGTACTTC.

V usage is TRBV6-5 and J usage is TRBJ2-7; TRBD1 matches at 9 bases. CDR1 and CDR2 from the germline V gene are MNHEY and SVGAGI. V lost 6 bases, J lost 4 bases, and 7 bases stayed unmatched. CDR3 size: 14 residues. The CDR3 spells CASRAGTGRYEQYF. CDR3 nucleotides: TGTGCCAGCAGAGCCGGGACAGGGAGATACGAGCAGTACTTC.

The chain joins TRBV4-1 to TRBJ2-1, with TRBD2 as a possible D gene (7 bases). The germline V gene encodes CDR1 MGHRA and CDR2 YSYEKL. This CDR3 has 18 amino acids. The V gene lost 0 bases and the J gene lost 3 bases, with 18 bases spanning the gap. Here the CDR3 DNA reads TGCGCCAGCAGCCAAGATCCCCTACGGGGGGCCGGCTACAATGAGCAGTTCTTC. This gives the protein CASSQDPLRGAGYNEQFF.

The chain couples TRBV28 to TRBJ2-5; D is unresolved. This CDR3 is built from 15 residues. Trimming pared 3 bases from V and 2 bases from J, leaving 13 bases between. Per the germline V gene, CDR1 is MDHEN and CDR2 is SYDVKM. The CDR3 spells CASSFYQRGQETQYF. The CDR3 DNA is TGTGCCAGCAGTTTTTATCAGAGAGGTCAAGAGACCCAGTACTTC. The variable domain in full, with the rest retrieved from reference TRBV28 and TRBJ2-5, is DVKVTQSSRYLVKRTGEKVFLECVQDMDHENMFWYRQDPGLGLRLIYFSYDVKMKEKGDIPEGYSVSREKKERFSLILESASTNQTSMYLCASSFYQRGQETQYFGPGTRLLVL.

As DNA, the CDR3 is TGTGCCAGCAGCCTCGTTGGGACTAGCGGGGAGACCCAGTACTTC. As protein: CASSLVGTSGETQYF. The V call is TRBV7-9, the J call TRBJ2-5; the match to TRBD2 covers 12 bases. The V segment lost 5 bases and the J segment 5 bases; nucleotides outside the gene matches: 6. The CDR3 has 15 residues. Germline loops: CDR1 SEHNR, CDR2 FQNEAQ (reference sequence).